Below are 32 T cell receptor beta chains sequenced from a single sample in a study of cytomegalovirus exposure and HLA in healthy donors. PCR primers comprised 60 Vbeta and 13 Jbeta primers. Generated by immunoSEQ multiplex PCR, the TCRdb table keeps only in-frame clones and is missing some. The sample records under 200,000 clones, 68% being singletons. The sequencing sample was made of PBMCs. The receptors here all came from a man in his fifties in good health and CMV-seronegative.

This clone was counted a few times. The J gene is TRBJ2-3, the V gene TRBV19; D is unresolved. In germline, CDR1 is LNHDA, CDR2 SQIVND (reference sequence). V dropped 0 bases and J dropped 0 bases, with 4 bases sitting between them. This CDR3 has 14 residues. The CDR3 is CASSIDSSTDTQYF. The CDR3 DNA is TGTGCCAGTAGTATAGATAGCAGCACAGATACGCAGTATTTT.

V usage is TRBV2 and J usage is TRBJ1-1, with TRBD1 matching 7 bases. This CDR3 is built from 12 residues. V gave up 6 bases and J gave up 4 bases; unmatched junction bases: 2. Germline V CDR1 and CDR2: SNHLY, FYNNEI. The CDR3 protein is CASRGGGTEAFF. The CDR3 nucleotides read TGTGCCAGCAGAGGGGGCGGCACTGAAGCTTTCTTT. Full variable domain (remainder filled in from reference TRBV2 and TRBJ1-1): EPEVTQTPSHQVTQMGQEVILRCVPISNHLYFYWYRQILGQKVEFLVSFYNNEISEKSEIFDDQFSVERPDGSNFTLKIRSTKLEDSAMYFCASRGGGTEAFFGQGTRLTVV.

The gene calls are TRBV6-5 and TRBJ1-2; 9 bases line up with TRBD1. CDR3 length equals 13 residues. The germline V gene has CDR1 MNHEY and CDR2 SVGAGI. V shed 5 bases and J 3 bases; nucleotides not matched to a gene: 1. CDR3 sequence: CASSGTGHYGYTF. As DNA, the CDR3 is TGTGCCAGCAGTGGGACAGGGCACTATGGCTACACCTTC.

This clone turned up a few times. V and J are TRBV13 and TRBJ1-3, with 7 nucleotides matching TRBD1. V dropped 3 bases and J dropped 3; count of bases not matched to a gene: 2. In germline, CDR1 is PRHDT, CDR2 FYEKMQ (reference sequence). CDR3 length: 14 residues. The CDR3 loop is CASSLPGGGNTIYF. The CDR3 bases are TGTGCCAGCAGCTTGCCAGGGGGTGGAAACACCATATATTTT.

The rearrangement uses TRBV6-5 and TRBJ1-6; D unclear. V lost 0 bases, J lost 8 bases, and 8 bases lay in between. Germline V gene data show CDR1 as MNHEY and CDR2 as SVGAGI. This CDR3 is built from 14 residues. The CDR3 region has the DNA TGTGCCAGCAGTTACTCGGGCAAGGATTCACCCCTCCACTTT. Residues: CASSYSGKDSPLHF.

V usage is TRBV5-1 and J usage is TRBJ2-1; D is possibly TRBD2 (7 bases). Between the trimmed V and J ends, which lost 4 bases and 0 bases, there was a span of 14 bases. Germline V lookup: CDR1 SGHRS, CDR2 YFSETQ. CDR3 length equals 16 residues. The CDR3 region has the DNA TGCGCCAGCAGCGTAGGGGGGGCGAGCTCCTACAATGAGCAGTTCTTC. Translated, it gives CASSVGGASSYNEQFF.

CDR3 in DNA: TGTGCCAGCAGCTCTTTACGCTCCGGGACAGCCAGGAATAATTCACCCCTCCACTTT. This codes for CASSSLRSGTARNNSPLHF. V and J are TRBV5-6 and TRBJ1-6; 7 nucleotides align to TRBD1. The CDR3 extends over 19 amino acids. In germline, CDR1 is SGHDT, CDR2 YYEEEE. The junction had 17 bases not matched to a gene; V was cut back by 3 bases and J by 5 bases.

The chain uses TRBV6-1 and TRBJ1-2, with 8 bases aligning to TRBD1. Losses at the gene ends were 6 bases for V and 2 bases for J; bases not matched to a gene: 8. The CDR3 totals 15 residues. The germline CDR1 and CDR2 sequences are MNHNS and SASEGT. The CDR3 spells CASREGTGPNYGYTF. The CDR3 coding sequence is TGTGCCAGCAGGGAGGGGACAGGCCCCAACTATGGCTACACCTTC.

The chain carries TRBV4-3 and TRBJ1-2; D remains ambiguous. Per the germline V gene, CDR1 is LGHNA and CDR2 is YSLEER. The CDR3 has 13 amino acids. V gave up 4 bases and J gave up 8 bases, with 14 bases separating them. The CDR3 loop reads CASSPSRGFGYTF. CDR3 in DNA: TGCGCCAGCAGCCCAAGTAGAGGTTTCGGCTACACCTTC.

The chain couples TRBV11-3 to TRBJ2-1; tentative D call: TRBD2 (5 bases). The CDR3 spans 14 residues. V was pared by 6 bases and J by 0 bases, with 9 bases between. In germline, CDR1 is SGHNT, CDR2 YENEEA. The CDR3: CASSAGNSYNEQFF. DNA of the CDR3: TGTGCCAGCAGTGCCGGGAACTCCTACAATGAGCAGTTCTTC.

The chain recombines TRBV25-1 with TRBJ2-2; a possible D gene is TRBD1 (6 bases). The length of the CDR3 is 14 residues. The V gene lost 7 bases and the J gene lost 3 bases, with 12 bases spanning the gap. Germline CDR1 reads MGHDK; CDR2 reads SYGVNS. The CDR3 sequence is CASTTGLDTGELFF. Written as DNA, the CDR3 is TGTGCCAGCACCACAGGGTTGGACACCGGGGAGCTGTTTTTT.

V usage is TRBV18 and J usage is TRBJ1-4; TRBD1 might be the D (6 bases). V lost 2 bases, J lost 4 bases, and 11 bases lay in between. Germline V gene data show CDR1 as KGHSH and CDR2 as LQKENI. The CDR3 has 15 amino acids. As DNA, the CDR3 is TGTGCCAGCTCACCAACGGGGGGCTTTAATGAAAAACTGTTTTTT. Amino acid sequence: CASSPTGGFNEKLFF.

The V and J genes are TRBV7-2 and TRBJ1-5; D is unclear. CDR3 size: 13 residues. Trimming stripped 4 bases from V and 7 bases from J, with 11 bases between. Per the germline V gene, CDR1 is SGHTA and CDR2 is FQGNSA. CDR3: CASSYSDGQPQHF. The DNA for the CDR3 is TGTGCCAGCAGCTACAGTGACGGCCAGCCCCAGCATTTT. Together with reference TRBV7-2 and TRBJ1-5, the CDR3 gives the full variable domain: GAGVSQSPSNKVTEKGKDVELRCDPISGHTALYWYRQSLGQGLEFLIYFQGNSAPDKSGLPSDRFSAERTGGSVSTLTIQRTQQEDSAVYLCASSYSDGQPQHFGDGTRLSIL.

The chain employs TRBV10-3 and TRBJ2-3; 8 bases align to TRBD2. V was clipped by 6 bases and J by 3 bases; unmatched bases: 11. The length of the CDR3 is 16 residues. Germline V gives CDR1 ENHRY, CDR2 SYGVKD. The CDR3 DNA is TGTGCCATCAGCTGGGCTGGGGAGCGGGAGACAGATACGCAGTATTTT. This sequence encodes CAISWAGERETDTQYF.

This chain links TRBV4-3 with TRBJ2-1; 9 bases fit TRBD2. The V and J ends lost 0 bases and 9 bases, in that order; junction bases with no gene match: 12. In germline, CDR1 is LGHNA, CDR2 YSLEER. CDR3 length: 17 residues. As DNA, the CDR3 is TGCGCCAGCAGCCAAGATCGTAACAGCGGGGGGAGCGGTGAGCAGTTCTTC. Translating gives CASSQDRNSGGSGEQFF.

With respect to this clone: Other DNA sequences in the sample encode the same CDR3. The CDR3 nucleotides are TGTGCCAGTAGTATCCCCGGAGGGGACTATGGCTACACCTTC. Translating gives CASSIPGGDYGYTF. This chain joins TRBV19 and TRBJ1-2; D perhaps matches TRBD1 (5 bases). The CDR3 sequence is 14 residues long. V was pared by 3 bases and J by 3 bases, with 11 bases between. Germline CDR1 reads LNHDA; CDR2 reads SQIVND (reference sequence). Full variable domain (outside the CDR3, taken from reference TRBV19 and TRBJ1-2): DGGITQSPKYLFRKEGQNVTLSCEQNLNHDAMYWYRQDPGQGLRLIYYSQIVNDFQKGDIAEGYSVSREKKESFPLTVTSAQKNPTAFYLCASSIPGGDYGYTFGSGTRLTVV.

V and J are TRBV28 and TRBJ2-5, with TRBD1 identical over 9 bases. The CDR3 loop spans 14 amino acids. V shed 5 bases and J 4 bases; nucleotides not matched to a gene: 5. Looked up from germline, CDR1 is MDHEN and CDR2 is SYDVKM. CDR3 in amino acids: CASSRDRERETQYF. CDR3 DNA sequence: TGTGCCAGCAGTCGGGACAGGGAGAGAGAGACCCAGTACTTC.

CDR3 region: CASQGNGYEQYF. The CDR3 region has the DNA TGTGCCAGCCAGGGGAACGGGTACGAGCAGTACTTC. The V and J genes are TRBV6-1 and TRBJ2-7; possibly TRBD1 for D (6 bases). The CDR3 is made up of 12 amino acids. V lost 8 bases and J lost 4, with 12 bases in between. CDR1 and CDR2 from the germline V gene are MNHNS and SASEGT.

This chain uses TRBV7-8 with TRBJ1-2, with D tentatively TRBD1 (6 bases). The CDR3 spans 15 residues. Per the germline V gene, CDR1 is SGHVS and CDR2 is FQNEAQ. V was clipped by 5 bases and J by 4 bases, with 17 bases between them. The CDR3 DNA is TGTGCCAGCAGCCCCCGGGGGGCATTGGGCTATGGCTACACCTTC. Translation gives CASSPRGALGYGYTF.

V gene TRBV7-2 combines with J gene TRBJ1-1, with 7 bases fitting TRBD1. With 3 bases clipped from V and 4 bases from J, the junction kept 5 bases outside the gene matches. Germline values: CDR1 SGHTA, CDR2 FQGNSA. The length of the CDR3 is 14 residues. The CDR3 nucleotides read TGTGCCAGCAGCTTGACAGGGCGTAGCACTGAAGCTTTCTTT. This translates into CASSLTGRSTEAFF.

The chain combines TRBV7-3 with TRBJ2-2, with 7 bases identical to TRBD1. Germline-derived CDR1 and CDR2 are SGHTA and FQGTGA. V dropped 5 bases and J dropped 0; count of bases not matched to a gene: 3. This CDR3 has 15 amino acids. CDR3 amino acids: CASSADRSNTGELFF. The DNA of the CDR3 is TGTGCCAGCAGCGCGGACAGGTCGAACACCGGGGAGCTGTTTTTT.

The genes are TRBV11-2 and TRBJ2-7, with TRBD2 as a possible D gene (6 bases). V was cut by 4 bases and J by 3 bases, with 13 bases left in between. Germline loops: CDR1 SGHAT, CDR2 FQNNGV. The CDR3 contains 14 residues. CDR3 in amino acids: CASSSLGAGYEQYF. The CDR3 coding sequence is TGTGCCAGCAGCTCCCTAGGAGCGGGCTACGAGCAGTACTTC.

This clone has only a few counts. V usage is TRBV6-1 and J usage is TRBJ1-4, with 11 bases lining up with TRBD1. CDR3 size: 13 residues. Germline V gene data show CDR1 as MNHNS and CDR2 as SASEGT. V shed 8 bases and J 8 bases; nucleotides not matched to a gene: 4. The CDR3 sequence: CASRGQGEEKLFF. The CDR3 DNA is TGTGCCAGCCGGGGACAGGGGGAAGAAAAACTGTTTTTT.

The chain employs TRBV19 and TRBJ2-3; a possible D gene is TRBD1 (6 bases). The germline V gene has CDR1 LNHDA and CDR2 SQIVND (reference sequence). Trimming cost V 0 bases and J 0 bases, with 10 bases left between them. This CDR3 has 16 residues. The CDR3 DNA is TGTGCCAGTAGTATAGATGGTGGACAGAGCACAGATACGCAGTATTTT. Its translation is CASSIDGGQSTDTQYF.

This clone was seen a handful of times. The CDR3 bases are TGTGCCAGCAGCTTAATAGGGACAGAGCTTAGCAATCAGCCCCAGCATTTT. It yields the protein CASSLIGTELSNQPQHF. The rearrangement joins TRBV7-8 to TRBJ1-5; 7 nucleotides align to TRBD1. The germline V gene encodes CDR1 SGHVS and CDR2 FQNEAQ. V was pared by 2 bases and J by 0 bases, with 7 bases of the junction left unmatched. The CDR3 is 17 residues long.

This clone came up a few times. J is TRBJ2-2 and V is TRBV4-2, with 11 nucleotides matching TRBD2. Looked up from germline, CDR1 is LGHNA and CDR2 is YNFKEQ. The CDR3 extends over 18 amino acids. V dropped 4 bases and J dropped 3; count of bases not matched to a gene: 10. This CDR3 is CASSPHRLAGGDTGELFF. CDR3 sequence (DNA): TGTGCCAGCAGCCCCCACCGCCTAGCGGGGGGAGACACCGGGGAGCTGTTTTTT.

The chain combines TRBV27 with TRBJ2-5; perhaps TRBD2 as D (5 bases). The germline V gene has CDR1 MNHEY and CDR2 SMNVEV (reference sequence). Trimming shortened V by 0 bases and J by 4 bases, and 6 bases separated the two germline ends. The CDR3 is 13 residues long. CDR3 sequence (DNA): TGTGCCAGCAGTTTATCACGGGGAGAGACCCAGTACTTC. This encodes CASSLSRGETQYF.

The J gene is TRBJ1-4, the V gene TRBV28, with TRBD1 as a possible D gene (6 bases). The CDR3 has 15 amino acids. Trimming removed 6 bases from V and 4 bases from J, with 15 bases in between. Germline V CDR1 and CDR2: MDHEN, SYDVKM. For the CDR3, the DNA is TGTGCCAGCAGCCTACAGGGCCAATATAATGAAAAACTGTTTTTT. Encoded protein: CASSLQGQYNEKLFF.

The CDR3 spells CASSQRTGGAGNTEAFF. CDR3 nucleotide sequence: TGTGCCAGCAGCCAGAGAACAGGGGGCGCCGGGAACACTGAAGCTTTCTTT. The J gene is TRBJ1-1, the V gene TRBV14; TRBD1 aligns across 9 bases. The CDR3 has 17 amino acids. Germline V gene data show CDR1 as SGHDN and CDR2 as FVKESK. V dropped 3 bases and J dropped 1; count of bases not matched to a gene: 9.

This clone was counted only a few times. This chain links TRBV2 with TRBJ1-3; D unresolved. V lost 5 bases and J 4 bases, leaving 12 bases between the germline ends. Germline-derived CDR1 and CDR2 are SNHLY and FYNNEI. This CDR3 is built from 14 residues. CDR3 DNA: TGTGCCAGCAGTCGACTTGATCCGGGAAACACCATATATTTT. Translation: CASSRLDPGNTIYF.

The CDR3 nucleotides are TGTGCCAGCAGCTCTCTAGCGGAAGGGGCTCGGAATGAGCAGTTCTTC. Translating it yields CASSSLAEGARNEQFF. The V and J genes are TRBV7-2 and TRBJ2-1; 7 bases fit TRBD2. J was trimmed by 7 bases and V by 4 bases; bases with no gene match: 13. The germline CDR1 and CDR2 sequences are SGHTA and FQGNSA. The CDR3 runs 16 residues. The variable domain in full, completed from reference TRBV7-2 and TRBJ2-1, reads GAGVSQSPSNKVTEKGKDVELRCDPISGHTALYWYRQSLGQGLEFLIYFQGNSAPDKSGLPSDRFSAERTGGSVSTLTIQRTQQEDSAVYLCASSSLAEGARNEQFFGPGTRLTVL.

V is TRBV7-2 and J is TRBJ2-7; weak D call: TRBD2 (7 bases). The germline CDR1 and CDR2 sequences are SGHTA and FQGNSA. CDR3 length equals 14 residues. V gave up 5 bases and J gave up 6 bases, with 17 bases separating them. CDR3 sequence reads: CASSQGRTSTEQYF. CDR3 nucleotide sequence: TGTGCCAGCAGCCAGGGGCGGACTAGTACCGAGCAGTACTTC.